The entry below gives a single T cell receptor beta chain sequence along with its context. What it binds is not known. With V trimmed by 0 bases and J by 6 bases, 10 bases remained unmatched. The germline gives CDR1 KGHSH, CDR2 LQKENI. This CDR3 has 18 amino acids. These data come from a study of T cells after yellow fever vaccination. Study in general: Preparation of fractions with low cell numbers was performed using SMART-Seq v4 Ultra Low Input. Whole-study findings and limits: It was a weaker secondary response, yet one that peaked faster, at day 5 versus 15.

TCRdb ran MiXCR on the 5' RACE reads and lists one entry per CDR3 protein. The repertoire holds more than 300,000 distinct CDR3 sequences, with around 11% as singletons. The sample in question was CD4+ T cells sorted from PBMCs, obtained 45 days after the yellow fever booster vaccination. The clonotype was recovered from a man between 18 and 35 years old who received the YFV17D yellow fever vaccine. V gene TRBV18 combines with J gene TRBJ2-1, with 11 bases identical to TRBD2. In DNA form, the CDR3 reads TGTGCCAGCTCACCACCTAGCGGGGGGGCAAGTTATGGCAATGAGCAGTTCTTC. This encodes CASSPPSGGASYGNEQFF.